This is a list of T cell receptor beta chains from one sample in a study of shared clonotypes between healthy human individuals. The table came from immunoSEQ multiplex PCR; TCRdb's copy has only in-frame clones and leaves some out. In the table there are about 1.9 million clones, roughly 93% of which are singletons. The material sequenced was naive CD8+ T cells from PBMCs. Every receptor here comes from a man in his late teens or twenties in good health. Some clones in this sample may be carry-over from other donors' samples. Both conserved end residues are part of each CDR3. A D gene is named only where the DNA matches it firmly. Some rows mark clone size as missing; the rest say once, few, many or name a class of expanded clone.

clone_size	d_call	v_call	j_call	cdr3_nt	cdr3_aa
once	.	TRBV21-1	TRBJ1-3	TGTGCCACCTCCCACCCCCCTGGAAACACCATATATTTT	CATSHPPGNTIYF
once	.	TRBV7-9	TRBJ1-2	TGTGCCAGCAGCTCCGGGGGGTTGGACTATGGCTACACCTTC	CASSSGGLDYGYTF
.	.	TRBV7-9	TRBJ2-7	TGTGCCAGCAGCTTAGATGGGGGGGAGCAGTACTTC	CASSLDGGEQYF
.	.	TRBV7-8	TRBJ2-5	TGTGCCAGCAGCTTAGACTATCTAGCGCAAGAGACCCAGTACTTC	CASSLDYLAQETQYF
once	.	TRBV27	TRBJ1-5	TGTGCCAGCAGTTTGGGAATCGATCAGCCCCAGCATTTT	CASSLGIDQPQHF
.	.	TRBV27	TRBJ2-7	TGTGCCAGCAGTTTAGGGCCCTCGGTCTCGGACTCCTACGAGCAGTACTTC	CASSLGPSVSDSYEQYF
.	TRBD2	TRBV7-9	TRBJ2-7	TGTGCCAGCAGCTTAGTGTGGCGGGAGGGCCACGAGCAGTACTTC	CASSLVWREGHEQYF
.	.	TRBV29-1	TRBJ1-1	TGCAGCGCAGGGACCCCAGCTTTCTTT	CSAGTPAFF
.	.	TRBV7-9	TRBJ2-5	TGTGCCAACCAGGCCGGATTTCCAGAGACCCAGTACTTC	CANQAGFPETQYF
.	TRBD2	TRBV9	TRBJ2-7	TGTGCCAGCAGCGTATCAGGACTAGCGGATGGGTTATACGAGCAGTACTTC	CASSVSGLADGLYEQYF
.	.	TRBV7-8	TRBJ1-2	TGTGCCAGCAGCTTCATCTTTGGAGGGTCGGATGGCTACACCTTC	CASSFIFGGSDGYTF
.	.	TRBV7-9	TRBJ2-7	TGTGCCAGCAGTCGGGTTGGAGTCTCCTACGAGCAGTACTTC	CASSRVGVSYEQYF
.	.	TRBV27	TRBJ2-7	TGTGCCAGCAGTTTATCCGGGCCCAGCTCCTACGAGCAGTACTTC	CASSLSGPSSYEQYF
.	.	TRBV6-1	TRBJ1-2	TGTGCCAGCAGTGAAGTCAGTGGGGGCAGGGGATTGGCGTTAGGCTACACCTTC	CASSEVSGGRGLALGYTF
.	.	TRBV2	TRBJ2-4	TGTGCCAGCAGTGAGTCCGTCTCGCCGTTTCAGGGTCAGTACTTC	CASSESVSPFQGQYF
.	.	TRBV10-3	TRBJ2-5	TGTGCCATCAGTGGCACTCTGAACAAACAAGAGACCCAGTACTTC	CAISGTLNKQETQYF
.	TRBD2	TRBV6-5	TRBJ2-1	TGTGCCAGCAGTTCTCTAGCGGAGGGGTACAATGAGCAGTTCTTC	CASSSLAEGYNEQFF
once	.	TRBV7-6	TRBJ1-2	TGTGCCAGCAGCTTAGAGTCGAGGAGGGTACTAGGGCGGACTGACTATGGCTACACCTTC	CASSLESRRVLGRTDYGYTF
once	.	TRBV28	TRBJ2-3	TGTGCCAGCAGTTTTTTTCCACTGCTGGAGGGCCAGGCAGGTACGCAGTATTTT	CASSFFPLLEGQAGTQYF
.	.	TRBV5-4	TRBJ2-1	TGTGCCAGCAGCTTGGCCCGCAATGAGCAGTTCTTC	CASSLARNEQFF
.	.	TRBV13	TRBJ2-2	TGTGCCAGCAGCCCACCGGACACCGGGGAGCTGTTTTTT	CASSPPDTGELFF
.	.	TRBV9	TRBJ2-3	TGTGCCAGCAGCTTCTCCGGGACCTCGGGGGATACGCAGTATTTT	CASSFSGTSGDTQYF
.	.	TRBV28	TRBJ1-1	TGTGCCAGCAGTTTAGAGGGGGAGAACACTGAAGCTTTCTTT	CASSLEGENTEAFF
.	.	TRBV6-5	TRBJ1-2	TGTGCCAGCAGTTACTGGGCAGGGACCACTTATGGCTACACCTTC	CASSYWAGTTYGYTF
.	.	TRBV5-1	TRBJ2-1	TGCGCCAGCAGCCGGTCCTTGTGGGACAATGAGCAGTTCTTC	CASSRSLWDNEQFF
once	.	TRBV5-4	TRBJ2-4	TGTGCCAGCAGTTACCCAGAGGGGAACATTCAGTACTTC	CASSYPEGNIQYF
.	TRBD1	TRBV29-1	TRBJ2-1	TGCAGCGTTGAGGGACAGGGTCCTAATGAGCAGTTCTTC	CSVEGQGPNEQFF